This TCR beta chain stems from a study of blood T cells in healthy people across ages. This clonotype was observed many times. The antigen is unknown. Germline assignment: CDR1 LGHDT and CDR2 YNNKEL (reference sequence). The V and J ends lost 1 base and 6 bases respectively, with 5 bases between them. CDR3 length equals 12 residues. The study's findings and limits: Nothing was known about donor CMV status, and this possibly confounded expanded clonotype changes.

A J-beta primer mix and a sample-barcoded 5' primer were used in a second PCR of about 6 to 12 cycles. TCRdb reanalysed the 5' RACE reads using MiXCR and keeps one entry per CDR3 protein. The repertoire holds about 650,000 distinct CDR3 sequences, with under 65% as singletons. This rearrangement joins TRBV3-1 to TRBJ2-3; the D gene is possibly TRBD2 (5 bases). The source material was blood. The receptor comes from an elderly woman in good health. The CDR3 region is CASSQGGDTQYF. The DNA of the CDR3 is TGTGCCAGCAGCCAAGGAGGGGATACGCAGTATTTT.